This is a list of T cell receptor beta chains from one sample in a study of cytomegalovirus exposure and HLA in healthy donors. Measured with immunoSEQ multiplex PCR; TCRdb has only the in-frame clones, and not every one. The sample shows around 140,000 clones, 75% to 90% of them seen only once. The sequenced sample consisted of PBMCs. The origin of the receptors is a young woman in good health and CMV-seronegative. The CDR3 runs from the conserved cysteine through the conserved F or W. A D gene is named only where the DNA matches it firmly. Expanded clones are given a class, and other clones once, few, many or no size at all.

v_call: TRBV19; d_call: TRBD1; clone_size: .; j_call: TRBJ1-1; cdr3_aa: CASSPWTGGLNTEAFF; cdr3_nt: TGTGCCAGTAGTCCGTGGACAGGGGGCCTGAACACTGAAGCTTTCTTT
v_call: TRBV27; d_call: .; clone_size: .; j_call: TRBJ2-1; cdr3_aa: CASSSLGNEQFF; cdr3_nt: TGTGCCAGCAGTTCTCTAGGCAATGAGCAGTTCTTC
v_call: TRBV6-5; d_call: .; clone_size: few; j_call: TRBJ1-2; cdr3_aa: CASSFRASHGYTF; cdr3_nt: TGTGCCAGCAGTTTCAGGGCTTCCCATGGCTACACCTTC
v_call: TRBV5-4; d_call: .; clone_size: .; j_call: TRBJ2-3; cdr3_aa: CASSLTSMADTQYF; cdr3_nt: TGTGCCAGCAGCTTGACTTCTATGGCAGATACGCAGTATTTT
v_call: TRBV5-8; d_call: .; clone_size: .; j_call: TRBJ2-7; cdr3_aa: CASSLILGTQDYEQYF; cdr3_nt: TGTGCCAGCAGCTTGATTTTAGGGACACAGGACTACGAGCAGTACTTC
v_call: TRBV6-1; d_call: TRBD2; clone_size: .; j_call: TRBJ2-3; cdr3_aa: CASSERGAYSTDTQYF; cdr3_nt: TGTGCCAGCAGTGAGCGGGGGGCGTATAGCACAGATACGCAGTATTTT
v_call: TRBV19; d_call: TRBD1; clone_size: .; j_call: TRBJ1-1; cdr3_aa: CASSMSQGAHTEAFF; cdr3_nt: TGTGCCAGTAGTATGTCTCAGGGGGCCCACACTGAAGCTTTCTTT
v_call: TRBV21-1; d_call: .; clone_size: .; j_call: TRBJ2-7; cdr3_aa: CASSKDPLGRSSYEQYF; cdr3_nt: TGTGCCAGCAGCAAGGACCCCCTGGGGAGGAGCTCCTACGAGCAGTACTTC
v_call: TRBV18; d_call: TRBD2; clone_size: .; j_call: TRBJ2-2; cdr3_aa: CASSPGGTSSPTGELFF; cdr3_nt: TGTGCCAGCTCACCGGGCGGGACTAGCTCACCGACCGGGGAGCTGTTTTTT
v_call: TRBV6-1; d_call: .; clone_size: .; j_call: TRBJ2-3; cdr3_aa: CASSEFGGADTQYF; cdr3_nt: TGTGCCAGCAGTGAATTCGGAGGGGCAGATACGCAGTATTTT
v_call: TRBV6-5; d_call: .; clone_size: few; j_call: TRBJ2-2; cdr3_aa: CASSYSIGDGELFF; cdr3_nt: TGTGCCAGCAGTTACTCGATAGGGGACGGGGAGCTGTTTTTT
v_call: TRBV7-6; d_call: .; clone_size: .; j_call: TRBJ2-5; cdr3_aa: CASTLGGAPQETQYF; cdr3_nt: TGTGCCAGCACCCTGGGGGGGGCGCCCCAAGAGACCCAGTACTTC
v_call: TRBV4-3; d_call: TRBD1; clone_size: once; j_call: TRBJ2-5; cdr3_aa: CASSQRADRGGRETQYF; cdr3_nt: TGCGCCAGCAGCCAAAGGGCAGACAGGGGAGGTAGGGAGACCCAGTACTTC
v_call: TRBV7-3; d_call: TRBD2; clone_size: .; j_call: TRBJ2-1; cdr3_aa: CASSLSGGAYNEQFF; cdr3_nt: TGTGCCAGCAGCCTTAGCGGGGGGGCCTACAATGAGCAGTTCTTC
v_call: TRBV2; d_call: .; clone_size: .; j_call: TRBJ2-3; cdr3_aa: CASSELRADTQYF; cdr3_nt: TGTGCCAGCAGTGAACTTAGAGCAGATACGCAGTATTTT
v_call: TRBV5-5; d_call: TRBD1; clone_size: .; j_call: TRBJ1-5; cdr3_aa: CASSLDGTGVYSNQPQHF; cdr3_nt: TGTGCCAGCAGCTTGGACGGGACAGGGGTCTACAGCAATCAGCCCCAGCATTTT
v_call: TRBV18; d_call: TRBD1; clone_size: once; j_call: TRBJ2-1; cdr3_aa: CASSPAGGSYNEQFF; cdr3_nt: TGTGCCAGCTCACCCGCAGGGGGCTCCTACAATGAGCAGTTCTTC
v_call: TRBV6-6; d_call: TRBD2; clone_size: .; j_call: TRBJ2-7; cdr3_aa: CASSSLGLVDSYEQYF; cdr3_nt: TGTGCCAGCAGCTCCCTCGGACTAGTAGACTCCTACGAGCAGTACTTC
v_call: TRBV6-1; d_call: TRBD2; clone_size: .; j_call: TRBJ2-5; cdr3_aa: CASSESGIAGGLKTQYF; cdr3_nt: TGTGCCAGCAGTGAATCAGGAATAGCGGGGGGGCTAAAGACCCAGTACTTC
v_call: TRBV11-1; d_call: TRBD1; clone_size: .; j_call: TRBJ2-2; cdr3_aa: CASSLQGAVTGELFF; cdr3_nt: TGTGCCAGCAGCTTGCAGGGGGCGGTGACCGGGGAGCTGTTTTTT
v_call: TRBV7-3; d_call: TRBD2; clone_size: .; j_call: TRBJ2-1; cdr3_aa: CASSRELAGVNEQFF; cdr3_nt: TGTGCCAGCAGCCGAGAACTAGCGGGAGTTAATGAGCAGTTCTTC
v_call: TRBV9; d_call: TRBD1; clone_size: .; j_call: TRBJ2-5; cdr3_aa: CASSLGDREGETQYF; cdr3_nt: TGTGCCAGCAGCCTAGGAGACAGGGAAGGGGAGACCCAGTACTTC
v_call: TRBV19; d_call: TRBD1; clone_size: .; j_call: TRBJ1-2; cdr3_aa: CASIPTGESALYGYTF; cdr3_nt: TGTGCCAGTATCCCCACAGGGGAATCGGCTCTATATGGCTACACCTTC
v_call: TRBV7-2; d_call: .; clone_size: .; j_call: TRBJ1-1; cdr3_aa: CASSLEAEAFF; cdr3_nt: TGTGCCAGCAGCTTAGAAGCAGAAGCTTTCTTT
v_call: TRBV27; d_call: TRBD1; clone_size: .; j_call: TRBJ1-5; cdr3_aa: CASGKTGTYYQPQHF; cdr3_nt: TGTGCCAGCGGTAAGACAGGGACTTACTATCAGCCCCAGCATTTT
v_call: TRBV7-9; d_call: TRBD1; clone_size: .; j_call: TRBJ2-1; cdr3_aa: CASSLVRGPGYNEQFF; cdr3_nt: TGTGCCAGCAGCTTAGTCAGGGGGCCGGGGTACAATGAGCAGTTCTTC
v_call: TRBV5-1; d_call: .; clone_size: .; j_call: TRBJ2-1; cdr3_aa: CASSLEGGPDNEQFF; cdr3_nt: TGCGCCAGCAGCTTGGAGGGGGGGCCGGACAATGAGCAGTTCTTC
v_call: TRBV7-9; d_call: .; clone_size: .; j_call: TRBJ1-3; cdr3_aa: CASSTLAASGNTIYF; cdr3_nt: TGTGCCAGCAGCACCCTGGCGGCCTCTGGAAACACCATATATTTT
v_call: TRBV5-1; d_call: TRBD1; clone_size: .; j_call: TRBJ2-7; cdr3_aa: CASSTGTVQSHEQYF; cdr3_nt: TGCGCCAGCAGCACGGGGACAGTTCAAAGCCACGAGCAGTACTTC
v_call: TRBV6-6; d_call: TRBD1; clone_size: few; j_call: TRBJ1-1; cdr3_aa: CASSYAGTGTEAFF; cdr3_nt: TGTGCCAGCAGTTATGCCGGGACAGGCACTGAAGCTTTCTTT
v_call: TRBV2; d_call: TRBD2; clone_size: .; j_call: TRBJ2-1; cdr3_aa: CASNLAGSAYNEQFF; cdr3_nt: TGTGCCAGCAATCTAGCGGGATCGGCCTACAATGAGCAGTTCTTC
v_call: TRBV28; d_call: TRBD1; clone_size: .; j_call: TRBJ2-5; cdr3_aa: CASSFLRQGVRETQYF; cdr3_nt: TGTGCCAGCAGTTTTCTTAGACAGGGGGTCCGAGAGACCCAGTACTTC
v_call: TRBV2; d_call: .; clone_size: .; j_call: TRBJ2-6; cdr3_aa: CAGTGTQSSGANVLTF; cdr3_nt: TGTGCCGGAACCGGGACTCAGAGCTCTGGGGCCAACGTCCTGACTTTC
v_call: TRBV20-1; d_call: .; clone_size: .; j_call: TRBJ2-1; cdr3_aa: CSARGRGEQFF; cdr3_nt: TGCAGTGCTAGAGGACGGGGTGAGCAGTTCTTC
v_call: TRBV11-2; d_call: .; clone_size: .; j_call: TRBJ1-4; cdr3_aa: CASSFGTTPEKLFF; cdr3_nt: TGTGCCAGCAGCTTCGGGACAACACCTGAAAAACTGTTTTTT
v_call: TRBV18; d_call: .; clone_size: .; j_call: TRBJ2-7; cdr3_aa: CASFTDSSYEQYF; cdr3_nt: TGTGCCAGCTTCACAGACAGTTCCTACGAGCAGTACTTC
v_call: TRBV5-1; d_call: TRBD2; clone_size: few; j_call: TRBJ2-7; cdr3_aa: CASSLTSGGYEQYF; cdr3_nt: TGCGCCAGCAGCTTGACTAGCGGGGGTTACGAGCAGTACTTC